This entry describes one T cell receptor beta chain. The sample is drawn from a study of blood T cell repertoires in COVID-19. Study-wide background: The origin of the acute and convalescent COVID-19 samples was the United States, Italy and Spain. Sample material is recorded as cDNA or gDNA derived from T cells, B-cell-depleted T cells, or PBMCs.

In germline, CDR1 is KGHSH, CDR2 LQKENI. J gave up 8 bases and V 2 bases, and 3 bases lay outside the gene matches. The CDR3 is made up of 14 amino acids. Assay: immunoSEQ multiplex PCR; the TCRdb copy retains only in-frame clones and omits some. This table holds 90,000 to 150,000 clones, roughly 89% found once. Sequenced material: peripheral blood. The TCR was taken from a human donor with acute or convalescent COVID-19. The donor label of this sample is uncertain. This chain links TRBV18 with TRBJ1-6; 7 nucleotides agree with TRBD1. CDR3 DNA: TGTGCCAGCTCACCAACAGGGGAGGATTCACCCCTCCACTTT. Its translation is CASSPTGEDSPLHF.